The entry below describes one TCR beta chain. It was with random hexamers that roughly 0.45 to 1 ug RNA was reverse transcribed. MiXCR, applied by TCRdb to the immunoSEQ multiplex PCR reads, yields one record per CDR3 protein. In the table there are roughly 200,000 distinct CDR3 sequences, approximately 94% of which are singletons. The CDR3 has 15 residues. The germline gives CDR1 MNHEY, CDR2 SVGAGI. V trimming: 4 bases; J trimming: 4 bases; junction bases outside the gene matches: 7. The sample belongs to a study of CD8 T cells in Susac syndrome. Source material: CD4+ T cells from PBMCs. The rearrangement uses TRBV6-5 and TRBJ2-5, with TRBD1 matching over 9 bases. This TCR was sampled from a human donor in good health. CDR3 DNA sequence: TGTGCCAGCAGTTCGGGGACAGGGAGAGGAGAGACCCAGTACTTC. Translating gives CASSSGTGRGETQYF.